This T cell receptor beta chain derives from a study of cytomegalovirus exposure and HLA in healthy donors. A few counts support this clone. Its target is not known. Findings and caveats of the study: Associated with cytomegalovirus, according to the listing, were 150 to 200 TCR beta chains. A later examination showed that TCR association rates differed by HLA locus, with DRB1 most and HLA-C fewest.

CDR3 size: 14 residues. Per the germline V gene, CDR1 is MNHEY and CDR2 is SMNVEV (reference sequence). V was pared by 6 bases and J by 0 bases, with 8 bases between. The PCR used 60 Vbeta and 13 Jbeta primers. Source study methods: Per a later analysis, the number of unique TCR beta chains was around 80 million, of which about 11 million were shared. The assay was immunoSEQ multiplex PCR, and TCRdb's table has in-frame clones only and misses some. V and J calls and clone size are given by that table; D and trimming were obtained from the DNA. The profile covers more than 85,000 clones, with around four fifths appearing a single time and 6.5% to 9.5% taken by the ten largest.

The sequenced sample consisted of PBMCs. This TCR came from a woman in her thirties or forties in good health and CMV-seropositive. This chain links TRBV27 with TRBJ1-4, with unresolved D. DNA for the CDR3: TGTGCCAGCAGCCCCAGAACAACTAATGAAAAACTGTTTTTT. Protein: CASSPRTTNEKLFF. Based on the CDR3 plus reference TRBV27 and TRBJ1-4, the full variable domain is EAQVTQNPRYLITVTGKKLTVTCSQNMNHEYMSWYRQDPGLGLRQIYYSMNVEVTDKGDVPEGYKVSRKEKRNFPLILESPSPNQTSLYFCASSPRTTNEKLFFGSGTQLSVL.